This T cell receptor beta chain was obtained from a study of shared clonotypes between healthy human individuals (dated by TCRdb to the early 2020s). For the study in its entirety: The cohort comprised two women and a few men aged 18 to 49 years. The study deeply sequenced blood TCR repertoires of about 5 healthy adults to estimate repertoire size and the extent of clonotype sharing between individuals. To increase sequencing depth and limit assay-specific biases, different laboratories used diverse techniques to prepare libraries and sequence TCR repertoires. Each donor's leukapheresis produced roughly between about 0.9 and 9.5 billion PBMCs.

CDR1 and CDR2, looked up from the germline V gene, are KGHSH and LQKENI. The germline ends are 17 bases apart after V is trimmed by 6 bases and J by 6 bases. The CDR3 has 14 amino acids, counting both end residues. Kept here is only the CDR3 DNA, which spans 42 bases and is read in frame from base 1. Donors were healthy HIV-negative adults with no recently reported acute infections or vaccinations. Every donor was a Caucasian adult living in Nashville, Tennessee, USA. For unsorted samples, 90 million or so PBMCs were counted, and genomic DNA was extracted using the QIAamp DNA Blood Mini kit. After blood collection by leukapheresis, PBMCs were isolated using Ficoll-Histopaque density gradient centrifugation and then cryopreserved in the vapor phase of liquid nitrogen. TCR CDR3 regions were amplified from genomic DNA by multiplex PCR using the deep immunoSEQ assay. Extracted genomic DNA from each cell subset was spread evenly across all wells of several immunoSEQ 96-well plates, with each plate serving as a replicate. For unsorted PBMC, each replicate PCR was loaded with roughly 270 ng genomic DNA, equivalent to 25,000 to 35,000 T cell genomes. Ten immunoSEQ deep assay plates were used to sequence the unsorted PBMC genomic DNA. Purified libraries were measured with a Qubit 3.0 fluorometer, size-checked on a Bioanalyzer 2100, and measured again with the KAPA Library Quantification kit. Each immunoSEQ 96-well plate was sequenced on its own single-read 150-cycle Illumina NextSeq 550 flow cell. The published analysis was carried out like this. Because the immunoSEQ output included only junctional sequences and no quality scores, the filtering could not be the same as the filtering used for full-length reads. To assign V/J genes and CDR3, sequences were annotated against IMGT germline references using PyIR, a Python wrapper for IgBLAST v1.9. Any read was removed if the V/J assignment was weak (E-value above 1e-6), the CDR3 was missing, or the read contained stop codons, out-of-frame junctions, or ambiguous translated residues. V3J clonotypes were defined by identical inferred V gene, J gene, and CDR3 amino acid sequence. Percentage overlap between repertoires was computed as shared unique clonotypes divided by the size of the smaller repertoire. Three approaches were used to assess repertoire richness: RTK rarefaction, the Chao1 estimator, and Recon v2.1 estimates of unobserved clonotypes. TCRdb provides this immuneACCESS table in a form limited to in-frame rearrangements. Some clones are lacking; in checked studies, under half of them reflect an unresolved V gene, and why the rest are absent is not known. V and J calls plus clone size are reproduced from that table; the DNA served to infer D and trimming. This sample has around 440,000 clones in its table, and roughly 80% of those were observed once. Around 12% of the sample lies in the top ten.

The paper as a whole reports these results and caveats: Because the study included only a small number of donors, the genetic and exposure-history diversity represented was limited. Only blood was sampled, and tissue TCR repertoires likely differ from those in blood. Pairwise subsampling indicated that sequencing depth was expected to affect the degree of clonotype sharing among donors.

This clone was observed a handful of times. The clone's antigen remains unknown. A much larger clonotype is one base distant, so this may be a read error. The conserved phenylalanine or tryptophan normally closing the CDR3 is absent here, so this likely arose from a read error. Sequencing was carried out using PBMCs. The chain couples TRBV18 to TRBJ1-2, and possibly TRBD1, on 5 matching bases. The clonotype originates from a woman in her forties in good health. Some clones in this sample may be carry-over from other donors' samples. The nucleotide sequence reads as follows: TGTGCCAGCTCCCTGAGCAGGGCAGAGGATGGCTACACCCTC. The encoded protein is CASSLSRAEDGYTL.